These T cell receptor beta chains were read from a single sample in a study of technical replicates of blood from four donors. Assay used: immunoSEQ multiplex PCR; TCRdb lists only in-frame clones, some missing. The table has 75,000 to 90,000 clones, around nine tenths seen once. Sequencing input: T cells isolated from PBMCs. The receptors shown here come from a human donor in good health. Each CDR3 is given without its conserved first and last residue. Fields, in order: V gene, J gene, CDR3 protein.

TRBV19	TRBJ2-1	ASRAAGDSYNEQF
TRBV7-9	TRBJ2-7	ASSLAGLLGEQY
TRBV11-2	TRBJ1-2	ASSPRQVTDYGYT
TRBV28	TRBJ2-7	ASSSTGGGTYEQY
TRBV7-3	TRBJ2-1	ASSITSGGYNEQF
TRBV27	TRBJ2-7	ASSPFWTEAYEQY
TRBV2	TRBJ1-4	ASSRPGQGAYSEKLF
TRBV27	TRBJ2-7	ASSPTGNEQY
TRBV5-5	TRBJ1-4	ASSLGEGGNEKLF
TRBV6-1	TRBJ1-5	ASSDRERQPQH
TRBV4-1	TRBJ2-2	ASRRGLAGNTGELF
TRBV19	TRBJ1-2	ASSIDRGANYGYT
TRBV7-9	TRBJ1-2	ASRDGGASNYGYT
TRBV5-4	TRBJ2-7	ASSLEGTGVYEQY
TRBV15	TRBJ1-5	ATSEAIGQGGFLNQPQH
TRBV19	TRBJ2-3	ASSLRDYPRDTQY
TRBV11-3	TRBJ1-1	ASSFGTVNTEAF
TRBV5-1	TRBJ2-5	ASSLPGGEETQY
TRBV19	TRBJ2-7	ASSLHRRVNTYEQY
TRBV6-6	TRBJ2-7	ASSWAGTPRGEQY
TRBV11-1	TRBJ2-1	ASSLLPLVSYNEQF
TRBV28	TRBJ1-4	ASSSLGPLDEKLF
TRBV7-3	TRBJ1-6	ASGRDNSSPLH
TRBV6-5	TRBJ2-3	ASSYGQRGGPRTQY
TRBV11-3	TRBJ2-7	ASSSQGADEQY
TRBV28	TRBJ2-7	ASTPSPGTSDYEQY
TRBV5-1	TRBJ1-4	ASSLAGDPREKLF
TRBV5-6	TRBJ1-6	ASSLETGGQWALGSPLH
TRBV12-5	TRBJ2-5	ASGWTSGQETQY
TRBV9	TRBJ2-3	ASSEPQLRAGGPGDTQY
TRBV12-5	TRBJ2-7	ASGLVLSSSYYEQY
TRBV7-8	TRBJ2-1	ASSPGGMASGSFHNEQF
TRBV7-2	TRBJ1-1	ASSYGGTEAF
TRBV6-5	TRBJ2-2	ASSWEDSWPGELF
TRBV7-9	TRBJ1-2	ASSLAGLDRNYGYT
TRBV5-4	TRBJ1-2	ASSFYGQIYGYT
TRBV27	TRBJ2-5	ASSFLAGPQETQY
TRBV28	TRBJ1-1	AGLDRDSAEAF
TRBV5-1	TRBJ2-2	ASSGDRGFTGELF
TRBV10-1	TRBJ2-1	ASSEFRDNEQF
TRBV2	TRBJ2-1	ASSEKRDGEQF
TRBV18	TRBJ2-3	ASSPPQEAGDTQY
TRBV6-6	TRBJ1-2	ASSNRGQGYT
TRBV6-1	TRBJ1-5	ASRDNGGNYQPQH
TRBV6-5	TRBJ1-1	ASKSQGRTEAF
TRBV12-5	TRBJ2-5	ASATQGGTETQY
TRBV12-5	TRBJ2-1	ASGLVLGLTGGNEQF
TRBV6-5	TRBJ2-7	ASSQWTGGNEQY
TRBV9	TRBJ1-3	ASSAGTGVGNTIY
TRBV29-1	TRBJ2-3	SVGLQLTGTVRTDTQY
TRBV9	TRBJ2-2	ASSVPQQGVDTGELF
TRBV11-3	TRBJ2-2	ASSFSSGGASGELF
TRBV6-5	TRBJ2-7	ASSYSLVREQY
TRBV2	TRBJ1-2	ASSERAWGANYGYT
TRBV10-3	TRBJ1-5	AISRQGASNQPQH
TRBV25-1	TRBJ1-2	ASSGTGMAFGYT
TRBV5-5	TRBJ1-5	ASEGPGQPQH
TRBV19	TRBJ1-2	ASTHQTGSLYGYT
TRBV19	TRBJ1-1	ASSRSGFGMNTEAF
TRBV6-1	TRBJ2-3	ASRRQGVSTDTQY